The 8 T cell receptor beta chains presented below share a single source sample, sequenced in a study of a mutant IDH1 vaccine in newly diagnosed glioma. Indicated time point: week 35, safety follow-up. One vaccine dose held 300 ug of mutant IDH1 20-mer peptide and came with topical imiquimod. Their specific antigens are unknown. Data came from immunoSEQ multiplex PCR; TCRdb stores just in-frame clones and leaves some out. The table lists tens of thousands of clones, around four fifths of them singletons. This sample comprised PBMCs, obtained from a glioma patient whose treatment included an IDH1 peptide vaccine. The receptors shown here come from a young woman with glioma.

This clone was seen a few times. The chain joins TRBV5-1 to TRBJ2-7; 9 bases map to TRBD2. The CDR3 spans 15 residues. The V gene end was trimmed by 4 bases and the J gene end by 3 bases; junction bases not matched to a gene: 8. The V gene's germline CDR1 is SGHRS and CDR2 YFSETQ. The CDR3 is CASSAGLAPYYEQYF. CDR3 in DNA: TGCGCCAGCAGCGCGGGACTAGCTCCCTACTACGAGCAGTACTTC.

This chain links TRBV5-1 with TRBJ2-7; D gene ambiguous. CDR3 length: 12 residues. The V end lost 1 base, the J end lost 3 bases, and 5 bases lay between the germline ends. Germline CDR1 and CDR2: SGHRS and YFSETQ. DNA of the CDR3: TGCGCCAGCAGCTTGACAGACTACGAGCAGTACTTC. Its protein is CASSLTDYEQYF.

This clone turned up a few times. Mismatch with germline at one junction end may stem from a read error. The chain has TRBV7-9 and TRBJ2-1, with 8 positions matching TRBD1. CDR3 length equals 11 residues. Looked up from germline, CDR1 is SEHNR and CDR2 is FQNEAQ (reference sequence). The CDR3 DNA sequence: TGTACGGCGGTTAAAGGACAGGGCCAAGTCTTC. The encoded protein is CTAVKGQGQVF.

The rearrangement joins TRBV6-1 to TRBJ1-2, with a weak D call TRBD1 (5 bases). Germline assignment: CDR1 MNHNS and CDR2 SASEGT. CDR3 length: 13 amino acids. Trimming stripped 3 bases from V and 3 bases from J, with 8 bases between. The CDR3 DNA reads TGTGCCAGCAGTGAGACAGAATACTATGGCTACACCTTC. Translated, it gives CASSETEYYGYTF.

V and J are TRBV7-8 and TRBJ1-1; the match to TRBD1 covers 9 bases. This CDR3 has 14 amino acids. CDR1 SGHVS and CDR2 FQNEAQ come from the germline V gene. V lost 1 base to trimming and J lost 8 bases; unmatched junction nucleotides: 5. CDR3 sequence (DNA): TGTGCCAGCAGCTTAGTCTTACAGGGGGCCGAAGCTTTCTTT. It yields the protein CASSLVLQGAEAFF.

The chain employs TRBV25-1 and TRBJ1-2; 7 nucleotides agree with TRBD1. In germline, CDR1 is MGHDK, CDR2 SYGVNS. CDR3 size: 13 residues. The V segment lost 6 bases and the J segment 4 bases; nucleotides outside the gene matches: 5. The CDR3 DNA is TGTGCCAGCAGCCCCGGGACAGTCTATGGCTACACCTTC. Protein product: CASSPGTVYGYTF.

This clone was recorded only once. The chain has TRBV11-2 and TRBJ2-3; TRBD1 or TRBD2 may be the D gene (5 bases each). V was clipped by 5 bases and J by 4 bases, with 10 bases between them. Germline CDR1 reads SGHAT; CDR2 reads FQNNGV. The CDR3 is 13 residues long. This CDR3 is CASSPRGSDTQYF. In DNA form, the CDR3 reads TGTGCCAGCAGCCCCCGGGGCTCAGATACGCAGTATTTT.

This sequence joins TRBV11-2 and TRBJ2-5; D may be TRBD1 (5 bases). The end of the DNA aligns better with TRBJ2-7, so the J call may be wrong. The V gene's germline CDR1 is SGHAT and CDR2 FQNNGV. This CDR3 region has 15 residues. The CDR3 protein is CASSLWGTPTYEQYF. Here the CDR3 DNA reads TGTGCCAGCAGCTTATGGGGCACCCCCACCTACGAGCAGTACTTC.